The 31 T cell receptor beta chains in this list originate from one sample, sequenced in a study of response to subunit inactivated influenza vaccine. TCRdb used MiXCR to reprocess the RT-PCR reads, holding one entry per CDR3 protein. Among some 500,000 distinct CDR3 sequences listed, approximately 16% were seen once. This specimen consisted of CD4+ T cells sorted from PBMCs, obtained around 25 months after vaccination. Every receptor here comes from a man between 50 and 69 years old who received an inactivated influenza vaccine.

This clonotype appeared many times. This sequence joins TRBV7-9 and TRBJ2-7; no firm D call. The ends were cut back, 5 bases at V and 5 bases at J, with 13 bases in the middle. Germline V gene data show CDR1 as SEHNR and CDR2 as FQNEAQ (reference sequence). The CDR3 extends over 13 amino acids. The CDR3 nucleotides read TGTGCCAGCAGCCTGGACCCGGGTCACGAGCAGTACTTC. This encodes CASSLDPGHEQYF.

This clonotype was seen ten or more times. The chain has TRBV29-1 and TRBJ2-2; D may be TRBD2 (5 bases). The CDR3 runs 14 residues. CDR1 is SQVTM and CDR2 is ANQGSEA in the germline V gene. CDR3 sequence reads: CSARTGSNTGELFF. The DNA for the CDR3 is TGCAGTGCTAGGACGGGATCGAACACCGGGGAGCTGTTTTTT.

This chain connects TRBV12-3 or TRBV12-4 to TRBJ2-5; D is undetermined. V was shortened by 1 base and J by 9 bases, with 15 bases between the two germline ends. CDR3 length equals 14 residues. The CDR3 is CASSLELAAGSQYF. The CDR3 DNA reads TGTGCCAGCAGTTTAGAGTTAGCCGCCGGGTCCCAGTACTTC.

The chain uses TRBV5-5 and TRBJ2-1, with D maybe TRBD2 (6 bases). V lost 4 bases and J 4 bases, leaving 15 bases between the germline ends. The CDR3 length is 15 residues. Germline-derived CDR1 and CDR2 are SGHKS and YYEKEE (reference sequence). CDR3 amino acids: CASSNLAALYNEQFF. CDR3 nucleotide sequence: TGTGCCAGCAGCAACTTAGCGGCACTTTACAATGAGCAGTTCTTC.

This chain connects TRBV7-2 to TRBJ2-3; D gene ambiguous. The germline V and J ends were trimmed by 3 bases and 6 bases, with 13 bases remaining between them. This CDR3 region has 14 residues. CDR1 and CDR2 from the germline V gene are SGHTA and FQGNSA. The CDR3 DNA reads as TGTGCCAGCAGCTTGGGTAGCTGGCAGGATACGCAGTATTTT. Translated, it gives CASSLGSWQDTQYF.

V gene TRBV20-1 combines with J gene TRBJ2-3; the D gene is possibly TRBD2 (7 bases). The CDR3 length is 16 residues. Per germline, CDR1 DFQATT and CDR2 SNEGSKA (reference sequence). The V end was cut by 4 bases, the J end by 2 bases, with 19 bases between. This CDR3 is CSATIPTGGLTDTQYF. CDR3 DNA sequence: TGCAGTGCTACCATTCCTACGGGGGGCCTCACAGATACGCAGTATTTT.

This clonotype turned up a few times. This chain links TRBV6-1 with TRBJ2-3; 11 bases map to TRBD2. V shed 0 bases, J shed 2 bases, and the junction held 4 bases outside the gene matches. The CDR3 sequence is 17 residues long. Germline values: CDR1 MNHNS, CDR2 SASEGT. The CDR3 is CASSEAGLAASTDTQYF. The CDR3 region has the DNA TGTGCCAGCAGTGAAGCGGGACTAGCGGCTTCCACAGATACGCAGTATTTT.

This chain links TRBV21-1 with TRBJ2-7; TRBD2, the D gene given by the table, was not confirmed from the DNA. TRBV21-1 represents a pseudogene. This CDR3 comprises 18 residues. The CDR3 DNA follows: TGTGCCAGCAGCAACAGAGCGAAGAGGACTATTTGGAACTACGAGCAGTACTTC. Its translation: CASSNRAKRTIWNYEQYF.

V is TRBV7-2 and J is TRBJ2-2, with D unresolved. Germline V CDR1 and CDR2: SGHTA, FQGNSA. Trimming stripped 5 bases from V and 1 base from J, with 11 bases between. The CDR3 totals 15 residues. The CDR3 loop reads CASSPWVGNTGELFF. The CDR3, as DNA: TGTGCCAGCAGCCCCTGGGTGGGGAACACCGGGGAGCTGTTTTTT.

The CDR3 DNA sequence: TGCAGTGCTAGCTTAGGGAGGGCGGAAGATACGCAGTATTTT. Translation gives CSASLGRAEDTQYF. The V call is TRBV20-1, the J call TRBJ2-3, with 7 bases that match TRBD2. The CDR3 is 14 amino acids. V was pared by 3 bases and J by 5 bases, with 8 bases of the junction left unmatched. The germline V gene has CDR1 DFQATT and CDR2 SNEGSKA (reference sequence).

This clonotype was seen a handful of times. The chain couples TRBV3-1 to TRBJ2-4; 15 nucleotides match TRBD2. The germline gives CDR1 LGHDT, CDR2 YNNKEL (reference sequence). J gave up 1 base and V 2 bases, and 9 bases lay outside the gene matches. The CDR3 loop spans 20 amino acids. CDR3 sequence reads: CASSQPSGTSGRLAKNIQYF. The CDR3 DNA sequence: TGTGCCAGCAGCCAACCCTCCGGGACTAGCGGGAGGTTGGCCAAAAACATTCAGTACTTC.

V usage is TRBV5-1 and J usage is TRBJ2-2, with 11 bases fitting TRBD2. V shed 4 bases and J 6 bases; nucleotides not matched to a gene: 5. This CDR3 region has 15 residues. Germline CDR1 SGHRS, CDR2 YFSETQ. CDR3 sequence (DNA): TGCGCCAGCAGCACTGGTAGCGGGGGGGCCGGGGAGCTGTTTTTT. Amino acid sequence: CASSTGSGGAGELFF.

This clonotype was recorded a few times. V is TRBV20-1 and J is TRBJ1-6, with D maybe TRBD1 (6 bases). The germline CDR1 and CDR2 sequences are DFQATT and SNEGSKA (reference sequence). Trimming stripped 6 bases from V and 5 bases from J, with 14 bases between. The CDR3 is 14 residues long. The CDR3 DNA reads TGCAGTGCCCGGCGGGGGGCTAATAATTCACCCCTCCACTTT. This sequence encodes CSARRGANNSPLHF.

The rearrangement joins TRBV10-3 to TRBJ2-1, with D maybe TRBD1 (8 bases). Germline V lookup: CDR1 ENHRY, CDR2 SYGVKD. The CDR3 consists of 13 residues. Trimming cost V 10 bases and J 9 bases, with 19 bases left between them. The CDR3 DNA reads TGTGCCAAAGGACAGGGAGGGAGGGGTGAGCAGTTCTTC. Translating it yields CAKGQGGRGEQFF.

The rearrangement joins TRBV27 to TRBJ2-4; perhaps TRBD2 as D (5 bases). There are 15 residues in the CDR3. Trimming removed 8 bases from V and 0 bases from J, with 14 bases in between. Germline V lookup: CDR1 MNHEY, CDR2 SMNVEV (reference sequence). The CDR3 DNA reads TGTGCCAGCCCTCGGGGTGGTCTAGCCAAAAACATTCAGTACTTC. This encodes CASPRGGLAKNIQYF.

This clonotype has just a few counts. For the CDR3, the DNA is TGTGCCAGCAGTGCCTCCATAGCGGGAACAAAAGAGACCCAGTACTTC. Encoded protein: CASSASIAGTKETQYF. This chain uses TRBV6-1 with TRBJ2-5; 8 nucleotides align to TRBD2. The CDR3 runs 16 residues. V trimming: 4 bases; J trimming: 3 bases; junction bases outside the gene matches: 10. Germline CDR1 is MNHNS and CDR2 is SASEGT.

This clonotype was counted between two and nine times. This chain uses TRBV19 with TRBJ1-4; D might be TRBD1 (6 bases). The V gene lost 4 bases and the J gene lost 4 bases, with 10 bases spanning the gap. Germline values: CDR1 LNHDA, CDR2 SQIVND (reference sequence). This CDR3 spans 14 amino acids. Here the CDR3 DNA reads TGTGCCAGTAGTAGGACAGCCGGTAATGAAAAACTGTTTTTT. Translating it yields CASSRTAGNEKLFF.

V usage is TRBV5-1 and J usage is TRBJ2-5; TRBD1 aligns across 10 bases. The CDR3 is 17 residues long. J was trimmed by 5 bases and V by 1 base; bases with no gene match: 11. Germline lookup yields CDR1 SGHRS and CDR2 YFSETQ. Written as DNA, the CDR3 is TGCGCCAGCAGCTTGCCCGCCGGGACAGGGGCCCGGGAGACCCAGTACTTC. This codes for CASSLPAGTGARETQYF. The variable domain in full, completed from reference TRBV5-1 and TRBJ2-5, reads KAGVTQTPRYLIKTRGQQVTLSCSPISGHRSVSWYQQTPGQGLQFLFEYFSETQRNKGNFPGRFSGRQFSNSRSEMNVSTLELGDSALYLCASSLPAGTGARETQYFGPGTRLLVL.

The chain couples TRBV20-1 to TRBJ1-1; 8 bases agree with TRBD1. The germline V gene encodes CDR1 DFQATT and CDR2 SNEGSKA (reference sequence). The CDR3 covers 15 residues. The V and J ends lost 0 bases and 0 bases, in that order; junction bases with no gene match: 3. The DNA of the CDR3 is TGCAGTGCTAGAGAGAACAGGGGGGTGAACACTGAAGCTTTCTTT. Its protein product is CSARENRGVNTEAFF.

This clonotype was recorded a few times. The rearrangement joins TRBV5-1 to TRBJ2-7; D might be TRBD1 or TRBD2, each matching 5 bases. CDR1 and CDR2 (germline): SGHRS, YFSETQ. V shed 1 base and J shed 3 bases, with 11 bases lying between them. The CDR3 covers 14 residues. The CDR3 DNA is TGCGCCAGCAGCTTGTCTGGGGGTGACTACGAGCAGTACTTC. Translating it yields CASSLSGGDYEQYF.

The chain couples TRBV27 to TRBJ2-3; a possible D gene is TRBD1 (5 bases). Germline assignment: CDR1 MNHEY and CDR2 SMNVEV (reference sequence). The CDR3 sequence is 17 residues long. The germline V and J ends were trimmed by 3 bases and 2 bases, with 18 bases remaining between them. CDR3 bases: TGTGCCAGCAGTTTGGGGCAGGTCCTTTTACACACAGATACGCAGTATTTT. Protein sequence: CASSLGQVLLHTDTQYF.

The chain carries TRBV20-1 and TRBJ2-1, with 8 bases matching TRBD2. Germline V CDR1 and CDR2: DFQATT, SNEGSKA (reference sequence). This CDR3 is 16 amino acids long. J gave up 7 bases and V 5 bases, and 16 bases lay outside the gene matches. The CDR3 nucleotides are TGCAGTGCTGAAGAGCTGGCGGGAGGTACGTTGAATGAGCAGTTCTTC. As protein: CSAEELAGGTLNEQFF.

V gene TRBV6-2 or TRBV6-3 combines with J gene TRBJ2-7; no clear D gene. Per the germline V gene, CDR1 is MNHEY and CDR2 is SVGEGT. The CDR3 extends over 13 amino acids. The V end lost 1 base, the J end lost 6 bases, and 10 bases lay between the germline ends. The CDR3 DNA is TGTGCCAGCAGTTACTTAAGGAGTGGCGAGCAGTACTTC. This translates into CASSYLRSGEQYF.

This clonotype was seen a handful of times. Mismatch with germline at one junction end may stem from a read error. The genes are TRBV6-1 and TRBJ2-2; TRBD2 matches 12 bases. The V gene's germline CDR1 is MNHNS and CDR2 SASEGT. This CDR3 spans 18 amino acids. CDR3 nucleotides: TGTGCCATCAGTGAAGCGTCTAGCGGGGGGGCCGAAGGCGGGGAGCTGTTTTTT. Protein product: CAISEASSGGAEGGELFF.

This clonotype was detected only a few times. This chain connects TRBV5-1 to TRBJ2-3; maybe TRBD2 (6 bases). Deletions cut 3 bases from V and 4 bases from J, with 12 bases between. This CDR3 contains 14 residues. Germline V gene data show CDR1 as SGHRS and CDR2 as YFSETQ. The CDR3 bases are TGCGCCAGCAGCTCAAAGTGGGGGGCAGATACGCAGTATTTT. Amino acids: CASSSKWGADTQYF.

This clonotype was counted between two and nine times. This rearrangement joins TRBV20-1 to TRBJ2-1, with D possibly matching TRBD2 (6 bases). Germline V gene sequence: CDR1 DFQATT, CDR2 SNEGSKA (reference sequence). This CDR3 has 14 residues. The germline V and J ends were trimmed by 3 bases and 2 bases, with 11 bases remaining between them. The CDR3, as DNA: TGCAGTGCTAGGCGGGGACCTACCTACAATGAGCAGTTCTTC. This codes for CSARRGPTYNEQFF.

There are a few counts of this clonotype. This rearrangement joins TRBV2 to TRBJ1-6, with unresolved D. Germline V gene data show CDR1 as SNHLY and CDR2 as FYNNEI. This CDR3 has 15 amino acids. Trimming removed 6 bases from V and 5 bases from J, with 14 bases in between. DNA for the CDR3: TGTGCCAGCAGCGCGGTTGTGGGTAATAATTCACCCCTCCACTTT. Protein: CASSAVVGNNSPLHF.

This clonotype has more than one count but fewer than ten. The chain couples TRBV5-1 to TRBJ2-3; D is unclear. V lost 0 bases, J lost 4 bases, and 12 bases lay in between. The CDR3 is 15 residues long. CDR1 and CDR2 from the germline V gene are SGHRS and YFSETQ. CDR3 in DNA: TGCGCCAGCAGCTTGGAAAGGGAAAGAGCAGATACGCAGTATTTT. The encoded protein is CASSLERERADTQYF. Combining the CDR3 with reference TRBV5-1 and TRBJ2-3 gives the whole variable domain KAGVTQTPRYLIKTRGQQVTLSCSPISGHRSVSWYQQTPGQGLQFLFEYFSETQRNKGNFPGRFSGRQFSNSRSEMNVSTLELGDSALYLCASSLERERADTQYFGPGTRLTVL.

This clonotype was seen a few times. The CDR3 bases are TGCGCCAGCAGCTGGACTAGCGACTACCAAGAGACCCAGTACTTC. This gives the protein CASSWTSDYQETQYF. This rearrangement joins TRBV5-1 to TRBJ2-5; 9 bases are a match to TRBD2. Germline CDR1 is SGHRS and CDR2 is YFSETQ. The CDR3 totals 15 residues. With 3 bases clipped from V and 0 bases from J, the junction kept 3 bases outside the gene matches.

This clonotype occurred a few times. The chain uses TRBV11-2 and TRBJ2-3; D may be TRBD1 or TRBD2 (6 bases each). There are 17 residues in the CDR3. Germline CDR1 is SGHAT and CDR2 is FQNNGV. V was shortened by 0 bases and J by 2 bases, with 15 bases between the two germline ends. Written as DNA, the CDR3 is TGTGCCAGCAGCTTAGATCTAGGGGGGTTCGCCACAGATACGCAGTATTTT. Translation: CASSLDLGGFATDTQYF.

This clonotype was recorded many times. In DNA form, the CDR3 reads TGCGCCAGCAGCCAAGAGTTGAGGAATGAGCAGTTCTTC. Its protein product is CASSQELRNEQFF. This rearrangement joins TRBV4-3 to TRBJ2-1, with unresolved D. The germline CDR1 and CDR2 sequences are LGHNA and YSLEER. Between the trimmed V and J ends, which lost 0 bases and 7 bases, there was a span of 7 bases. The CDR3 has 13 amino acids.